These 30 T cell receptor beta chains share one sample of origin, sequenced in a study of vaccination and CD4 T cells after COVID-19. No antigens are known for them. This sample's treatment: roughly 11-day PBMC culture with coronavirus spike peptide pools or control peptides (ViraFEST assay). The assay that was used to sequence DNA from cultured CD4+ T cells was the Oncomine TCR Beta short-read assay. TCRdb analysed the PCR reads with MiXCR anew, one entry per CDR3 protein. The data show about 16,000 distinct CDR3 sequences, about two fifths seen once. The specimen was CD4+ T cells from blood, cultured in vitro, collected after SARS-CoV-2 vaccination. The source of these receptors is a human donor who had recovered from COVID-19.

The CDR3 sequence is CASSRSAGPHEQYF. The CDR3 nucleotides are TGTGCCAGCAGCCGAAGTGCAGGGCCCCACGAGCAGTACTTC. This chain joins TRBV7-9 and TRBJ2-7, with a possible D match to TRBD1 (5 bases). Germline CDR1 and CDR2: SEHNR and FQNEAQ (reference sequence). Trimming removed 5 bases from V and 5 bases from J, with 16 bases in between. The CDR3 is 14 residues long.

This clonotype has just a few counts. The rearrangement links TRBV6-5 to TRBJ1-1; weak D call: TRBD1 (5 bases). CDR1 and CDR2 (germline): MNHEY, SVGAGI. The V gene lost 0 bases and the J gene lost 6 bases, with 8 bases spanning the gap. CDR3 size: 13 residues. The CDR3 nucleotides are TGTGCCAGCAGTTACTCGAAGACAGCTGAAGCTTTCTTT. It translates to CASSYSKTAEAFF.

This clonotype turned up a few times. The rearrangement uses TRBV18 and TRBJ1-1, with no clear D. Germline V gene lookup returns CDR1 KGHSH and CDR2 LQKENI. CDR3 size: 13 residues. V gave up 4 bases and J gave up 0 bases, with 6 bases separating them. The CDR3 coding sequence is TGTGCCAGCTCACGGGTCATGAACACTGAAGCTTTCTTT. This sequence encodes CASSRVMNTEAFF. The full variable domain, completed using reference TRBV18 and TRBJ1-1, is NAGVMQNPRHLVRRRGQEARLRCSPMKGHSHVYWYRQLPEEGLKFMVYLQKENIIDESGMPKERFSAEFPKEGPSILRIQQVVRGDSAAYFCASSRVMNTEAFFGQGTRLTVV.

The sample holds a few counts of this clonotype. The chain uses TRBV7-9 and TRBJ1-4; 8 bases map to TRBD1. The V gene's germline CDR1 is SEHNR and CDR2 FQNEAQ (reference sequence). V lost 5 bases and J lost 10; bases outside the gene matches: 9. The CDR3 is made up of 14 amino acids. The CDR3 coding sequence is TGTGCCAGCAGCCAATTGGACAGGGACGGAAAACTGTTTTTT. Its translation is CASSQLDRDGKLFF.

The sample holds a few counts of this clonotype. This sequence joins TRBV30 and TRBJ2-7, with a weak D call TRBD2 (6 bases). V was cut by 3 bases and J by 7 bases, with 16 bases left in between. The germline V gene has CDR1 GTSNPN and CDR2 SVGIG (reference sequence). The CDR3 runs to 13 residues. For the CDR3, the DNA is TGTGCCTGGAGACGACTAGGCGTCGAAGAGCAGTACTTC. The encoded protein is CAWRRLGVEEQYF.

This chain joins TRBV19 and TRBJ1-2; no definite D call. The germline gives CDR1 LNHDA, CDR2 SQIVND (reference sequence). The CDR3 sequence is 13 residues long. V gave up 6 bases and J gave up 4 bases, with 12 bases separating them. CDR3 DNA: TGTGCCAGTAGGGTAGACGGCCCCTATGGCTACACCTTC. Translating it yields CASRVDGPYGYTF.

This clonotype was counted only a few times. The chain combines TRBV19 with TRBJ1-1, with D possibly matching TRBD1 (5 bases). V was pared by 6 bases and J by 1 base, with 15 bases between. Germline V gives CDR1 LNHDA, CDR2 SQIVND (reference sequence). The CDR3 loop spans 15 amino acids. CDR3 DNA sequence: TGTGCCAGTAGATGGGACGGAGCGAGGAACACTGAAGCTTTCTTT. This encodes CASRWDGARNTEAFF.

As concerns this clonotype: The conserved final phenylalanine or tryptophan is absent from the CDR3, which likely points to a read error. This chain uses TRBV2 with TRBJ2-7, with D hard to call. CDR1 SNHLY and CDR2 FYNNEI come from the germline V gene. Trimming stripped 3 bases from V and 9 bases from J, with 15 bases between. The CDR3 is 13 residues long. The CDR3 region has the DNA TGTGCCAGCAGTGACTATGCTTCTACGGGGCAGTACTCC. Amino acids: CASSDYASTGQYS.

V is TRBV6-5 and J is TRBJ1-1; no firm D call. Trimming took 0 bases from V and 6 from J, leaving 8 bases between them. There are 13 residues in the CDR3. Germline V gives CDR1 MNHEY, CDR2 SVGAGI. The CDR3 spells CASSYSKYSEAFF. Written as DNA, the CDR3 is TGTGCCAGCAGTTACTCGAAGTACTCTGAAGCTTTCTTT.

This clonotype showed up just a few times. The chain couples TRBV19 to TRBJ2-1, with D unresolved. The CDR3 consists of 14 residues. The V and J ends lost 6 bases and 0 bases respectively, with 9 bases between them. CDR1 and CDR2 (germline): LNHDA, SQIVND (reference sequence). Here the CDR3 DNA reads TGTGCCAGTAGCGGGTTTAGCTCCTACAATGAGCAGTTCTTC. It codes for CASSGFSSYNEQFF.

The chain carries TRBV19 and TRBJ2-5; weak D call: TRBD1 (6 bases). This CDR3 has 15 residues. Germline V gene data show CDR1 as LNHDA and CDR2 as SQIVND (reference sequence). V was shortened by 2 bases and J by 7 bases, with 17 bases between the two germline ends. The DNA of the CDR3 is TGTGCCAGTAGTATATCAGGGGACCCATCCCGGACCCAGTACTTC. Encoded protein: CASSISGDPSRTQYF.

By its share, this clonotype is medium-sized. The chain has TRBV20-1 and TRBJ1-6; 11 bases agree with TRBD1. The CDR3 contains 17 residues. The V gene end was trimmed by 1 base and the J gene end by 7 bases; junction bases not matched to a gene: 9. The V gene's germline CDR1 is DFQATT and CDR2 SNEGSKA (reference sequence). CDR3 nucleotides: TGCAGTGCTAGAGTAGGAAGGACAGGGGGCAGAAATTCACCCCTCCACTTT. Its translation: CSARVGRTGGRNSPLHF.

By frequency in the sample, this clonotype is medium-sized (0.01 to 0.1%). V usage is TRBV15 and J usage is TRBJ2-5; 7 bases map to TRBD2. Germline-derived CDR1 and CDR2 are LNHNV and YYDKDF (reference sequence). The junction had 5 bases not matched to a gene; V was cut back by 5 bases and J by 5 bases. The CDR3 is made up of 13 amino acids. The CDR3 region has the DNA TGTGCCACCAGCGACGTGGGGGGGGAGACCCAGTACTTC. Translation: CATSDVGGETQYF. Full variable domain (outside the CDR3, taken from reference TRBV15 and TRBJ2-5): DAMVIQNPRYQVTQFGKPVTLSCSQTLNHNVMYWYQQKSSQAPKLLFHYYDKDFNNEADTPDNFQSRRPNTSFCFLDIRSPGLGDTAMYLCATSDVGGETQYFGPGTRLLVL.

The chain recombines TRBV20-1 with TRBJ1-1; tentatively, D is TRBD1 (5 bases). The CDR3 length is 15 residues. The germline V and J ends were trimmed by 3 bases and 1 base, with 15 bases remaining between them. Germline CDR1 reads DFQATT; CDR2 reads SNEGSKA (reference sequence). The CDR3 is CSASKSAGGNTEAFF. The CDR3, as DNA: TGCAGTGCTAGTAAATCTGCGGGGGGGAACACTGAAGCTTTCTTT.

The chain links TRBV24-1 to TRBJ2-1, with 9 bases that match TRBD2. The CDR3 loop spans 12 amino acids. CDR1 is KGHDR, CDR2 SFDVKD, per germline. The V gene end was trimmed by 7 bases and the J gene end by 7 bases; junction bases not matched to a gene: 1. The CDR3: CATSLAGNEQFF. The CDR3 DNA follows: TGTGCCACCAGCCTAGCGGGGAATGAGCAGTTCTTC.

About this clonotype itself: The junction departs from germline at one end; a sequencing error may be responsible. The CDR3 DNA sequence: TGTGCCAGCAGCCTAGATGGGGTAGGAGCTTTCTTT. Its protein is CASSLDGVGAFF. This chain joins TRBV11-2 and TRBJ1-1, with D unresolved. CDR3 size: 12 residues. Germline-derived CDR1 and CDR2 are SGHAT and FQNNGV.

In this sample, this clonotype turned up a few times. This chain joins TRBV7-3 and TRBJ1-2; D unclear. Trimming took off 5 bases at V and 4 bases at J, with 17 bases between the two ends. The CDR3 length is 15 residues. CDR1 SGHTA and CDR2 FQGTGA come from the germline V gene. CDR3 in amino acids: CASSPSASSFYGYTF. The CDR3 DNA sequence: TGTGCCAGCAGCCCCTCGGCCTCTTCGTTCTATGGCTACACCTTC. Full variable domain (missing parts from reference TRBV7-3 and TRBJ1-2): GAGVSQTPSNKVTEKGKYVELRCDPISGHTALYWYRQSLGQGPEFLIYFQGTGAADDSGLPNDRFFAVRPEGSVSTLKIQRTERGDSAVYLCASSPSASSFYGYTFGSGTRLTVV.

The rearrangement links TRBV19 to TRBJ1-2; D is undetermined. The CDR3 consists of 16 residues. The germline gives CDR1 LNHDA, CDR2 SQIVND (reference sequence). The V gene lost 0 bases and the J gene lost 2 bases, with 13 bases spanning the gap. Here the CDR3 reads CASSIEGWRANYGYTF. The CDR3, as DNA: TGTGCCAGTAGTATAGAAGGCTGGCGCGCAAACTATGGCTACACCTTC.

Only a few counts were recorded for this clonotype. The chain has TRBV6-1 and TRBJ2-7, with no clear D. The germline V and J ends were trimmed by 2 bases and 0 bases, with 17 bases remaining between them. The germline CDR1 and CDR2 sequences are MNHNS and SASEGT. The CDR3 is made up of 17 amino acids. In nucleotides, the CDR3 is TGTGCCAGCAGTGAATTGCTGATACCGGGCCGCTCCTACGAGCAGTACTTC. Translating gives CASSELLIPGRSYEQYF.

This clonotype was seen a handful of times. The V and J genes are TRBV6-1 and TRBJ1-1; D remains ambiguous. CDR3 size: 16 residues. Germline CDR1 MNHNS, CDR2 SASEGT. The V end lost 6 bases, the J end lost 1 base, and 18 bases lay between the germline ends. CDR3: CASSKGGGRRNTEAFF. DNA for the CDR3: TGTGCCAGCAGCAAAGGTGGAGGGAGGAGGAACACTGAAGCTTTCTTT.

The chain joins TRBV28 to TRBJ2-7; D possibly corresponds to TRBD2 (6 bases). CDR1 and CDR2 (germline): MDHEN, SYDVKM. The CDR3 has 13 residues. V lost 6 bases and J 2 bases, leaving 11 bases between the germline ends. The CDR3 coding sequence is TGTGCCAGCAGGGGGACGGGAGCCTACGAGCAGTACTTC. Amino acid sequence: CASRGTGAYEQYF.

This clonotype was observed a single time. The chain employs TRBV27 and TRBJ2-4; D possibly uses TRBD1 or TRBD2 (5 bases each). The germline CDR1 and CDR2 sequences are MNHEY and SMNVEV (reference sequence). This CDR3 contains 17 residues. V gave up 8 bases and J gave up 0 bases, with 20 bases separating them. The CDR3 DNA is TGTGCCAGCGGGAATCTAGGGGACGGAGTAGCCAAAAACATTCAGTACTTC. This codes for CASGNLGDGVAKNIQYF.

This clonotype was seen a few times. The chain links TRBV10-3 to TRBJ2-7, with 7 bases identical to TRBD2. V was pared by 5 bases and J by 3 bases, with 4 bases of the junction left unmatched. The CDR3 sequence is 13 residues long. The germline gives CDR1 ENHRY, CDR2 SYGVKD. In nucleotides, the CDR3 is TGTGCCATCAGTCGGGGGGTCGGCTACGAGCAGTACTTC. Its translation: CAISRGVGYEQYF.

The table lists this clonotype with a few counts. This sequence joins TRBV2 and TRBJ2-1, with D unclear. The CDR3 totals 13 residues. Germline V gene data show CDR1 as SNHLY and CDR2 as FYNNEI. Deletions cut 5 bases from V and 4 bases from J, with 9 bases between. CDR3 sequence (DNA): TGTGCCAGCAGTAGCGAGCAATACAATGAGCAGTTCTTC. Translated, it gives CASSSEQYNEQFF.

In DNA form, the CDR3 reads TGTGCCAGTAGTACCGGGTGGACAGATAGCTCTGGGGCCAACGTCCTGACTTTC. Its translation: CASSTGWTDSSGANVLTF. The V gene is TRBV19, the J gene TRBJ2-6, with D perhaps matching TRBD1 (6 bases). In germline, CDR1 is LNHDA, CDR2 SQIVND (reference sequence). The ends were cut back, 4 bases at V and 0 bases at J, with 16 bases in the middle. This CDR3 contains 18 residues.

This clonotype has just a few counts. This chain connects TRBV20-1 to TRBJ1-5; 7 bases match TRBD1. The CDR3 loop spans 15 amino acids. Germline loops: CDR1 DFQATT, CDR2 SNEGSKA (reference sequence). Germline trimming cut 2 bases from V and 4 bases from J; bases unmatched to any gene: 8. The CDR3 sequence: CSARRTGAWNQPQHF. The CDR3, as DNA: TGCAGTGCTAGAAGAACAGGGGCTTGGAATCAGCCCCAGCATTTT.

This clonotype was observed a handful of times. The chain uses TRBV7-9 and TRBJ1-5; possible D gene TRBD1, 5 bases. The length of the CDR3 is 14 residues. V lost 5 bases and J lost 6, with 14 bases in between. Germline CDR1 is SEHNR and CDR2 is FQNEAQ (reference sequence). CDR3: CASSPRGLRQPQHF. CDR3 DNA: TGTGCCAGCAGCCCGAGGGGACTCCGTCAGCCCCAGCATTTT.

CDR3 region: CSARGAGGNQYF. CDR3 DNA: TGCAGTGCTAGAGGGGCGGGAGGAAACCAGTACTTC. The J gene is TRBJ2-5, the V gene TRBV20-1, with TRBD2 identical over 8 bases. The germline CDR1 and CDR2 sequences are DFQATT and SNEGSKA (reference sequence). After removal of 1 base from V and 10 bases from J, the junction contained 5 bases not matched to a gene. This CDR3 contains 12 residues.

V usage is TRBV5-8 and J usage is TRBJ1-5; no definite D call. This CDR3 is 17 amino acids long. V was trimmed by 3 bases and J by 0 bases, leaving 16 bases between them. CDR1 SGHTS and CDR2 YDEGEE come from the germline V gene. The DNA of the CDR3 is TGTGCCAGCAGCTCCGGGATTTTTCTCTATAGCAATCAGCCCCAGCATTTT. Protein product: CASSSGIFLYSNQPQHF.

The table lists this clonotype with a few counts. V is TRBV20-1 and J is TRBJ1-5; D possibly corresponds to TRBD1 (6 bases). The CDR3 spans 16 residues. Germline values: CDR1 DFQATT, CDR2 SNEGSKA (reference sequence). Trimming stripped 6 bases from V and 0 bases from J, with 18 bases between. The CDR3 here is CSARKGQKYSNQPQHF. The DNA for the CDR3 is TGCAGTGCCCGGAAAGGACAGAAATATAGCAATCAGCCCCAGCATTTT.